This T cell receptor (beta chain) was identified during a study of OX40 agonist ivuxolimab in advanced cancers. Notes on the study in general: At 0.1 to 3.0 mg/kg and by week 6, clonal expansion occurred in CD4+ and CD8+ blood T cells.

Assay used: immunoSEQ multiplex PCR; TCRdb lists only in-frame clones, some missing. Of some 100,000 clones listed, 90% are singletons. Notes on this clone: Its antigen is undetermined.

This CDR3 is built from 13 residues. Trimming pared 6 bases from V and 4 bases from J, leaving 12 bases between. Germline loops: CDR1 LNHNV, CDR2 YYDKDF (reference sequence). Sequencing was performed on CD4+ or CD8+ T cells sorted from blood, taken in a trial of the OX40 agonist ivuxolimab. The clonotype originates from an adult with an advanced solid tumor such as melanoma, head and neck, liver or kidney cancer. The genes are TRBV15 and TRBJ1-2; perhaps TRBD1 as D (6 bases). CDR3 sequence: CATRDDRFYGYTF. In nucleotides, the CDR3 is TGTGCCACCAGAGACGACAGGTTCTATGGCTACACCTTC.